This paragraph covers one T cell receptor beta chain sequence. Assay: immunoSEQ multiplex PCR; the TCRdb copy retains only in-frame clones and omits some. The table includes tens of thousands of clones, 80% to 90% detected once. The sample belongs to a study of blood T cell repertoires in COVID-19. Across the whole study: Both acute and convalescent COVID-19 samples were obtained from the United States, Italy and Spain.

V trimming: 4 bases; J trimming: 12 bases; junction bases outside the gene matches: 10. CDR1 and CDR2 (germline): SGHDN, FVKESK. This CDR3 spans 13 amino acids. The gene calls are TRBV14 and TRBJ2-5, with 8 bases identical to TRBD1. Sequenced material: peripheral blood. This sequence originates from a woman aged 55-70 years with COVID-19, enrolled during active disease. In DNA, the CDR3 is TGTGCCAGCAGCCCCGGGACAGGCCCAGGGGAGTACTTC. Residues: CASSPGTGPGEYF.